This TCR beta chain was found in a study of blood T cell repertoires in COVID-19. The V segment lost 4 bases and the J segment 7 bases; nucleotides outside the gene matches: 9. The CDR3 is 15 amino acids. Per the germline V gene, CDR1 is SGHKS and CDR2 is YYEKEE (reference sequence). Clinical histories supplied by participants themselves formed the basis of cohort assignment. Per the original data handling: For nucleated cells, counts were estimated from reference gene primer amplification. The table came from immunoSEQ multiplex PCR; TCRdb's copy has only in-frame clones and leaves some out. D and trimming come from the DNA, and the V and J calls and clone size come from that table. Of almost 500,000 clones listed, 75% to 90% are singletons.

The J gene is TRBJ1-4, the V gene TRBV5-5, with 8 bases that match TRBD1. The clonotype was recovered from a woman aged 55-70 years who had recovered from COVID-19. Input material: PBMCs or T cells enriched from blood (not recorded which). CDR3 loop: CASSREWTGPEKLFF. CDR3 sequence (DNA): TGTGCCAGCAGCCGGGAGTGGACAGGGCCTGAAAAACTGTTTTTT.